Sequencing of this TCR beta chain was carried out in a study of blood T cell repertoires in COVID-19. Study details: The United States, Italy and Spain supplied acute and convalescent COVID-19 samples. Nucleic acid was either cDNA or gDNA, and it came from T cells, B-cell-depleted T cells, or PBMCs.

Repertoires were generated with immunoSEQ multiplex PCR, while TCRdb's copy carries only in-frame clones and drops some. The sample carries 89,000 or so clones, about 85% recorded once. This clonotype was obtained from a human donor in a cohort sampled during active COVID-19. Sequencing was done on a sample of peripheral blood.

The CDR3 spells CASSPTRGNGELFF. CDR3 sequence (DNA): TGTGCCAGCAGCCCTACGAGGGGGAACGGGGAGCTGTTTTTT. This chain connects TRBV7-2 to TRBJ2-2; possible D gene TRBD1, 6 bases. CDR1 and CDR2 from the germline V gene are SGHTA and FQGNSA. V lost 5 bases and J lost 7, with 14 bases in between. The CDR3 is made up of 14 amino acids.